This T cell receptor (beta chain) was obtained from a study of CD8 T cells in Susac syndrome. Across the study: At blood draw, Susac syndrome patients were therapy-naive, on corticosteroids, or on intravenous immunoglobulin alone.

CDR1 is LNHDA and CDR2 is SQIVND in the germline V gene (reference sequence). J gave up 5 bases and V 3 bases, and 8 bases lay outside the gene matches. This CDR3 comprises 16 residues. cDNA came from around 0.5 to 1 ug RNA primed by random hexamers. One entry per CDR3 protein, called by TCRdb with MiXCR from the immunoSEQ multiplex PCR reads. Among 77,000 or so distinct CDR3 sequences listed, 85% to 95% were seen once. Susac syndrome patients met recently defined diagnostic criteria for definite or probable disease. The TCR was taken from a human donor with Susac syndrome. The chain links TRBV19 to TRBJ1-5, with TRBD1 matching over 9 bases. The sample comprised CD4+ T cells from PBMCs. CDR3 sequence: CASSIPRTGAYQPQHF. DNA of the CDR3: TGTGCCAGTAGTATCCCGCGGACAGGGGCCTATCAGCCCCAGCATTTT.